The present TCR beta chain was sequenced within a study of cytomegalovirus exposure and HLA in healthy donors. Study-wide context: Early release data held roughly 90 million unique TCRs from HLA-typed donors. Overall study findings and caveats: In a later analysis, productive TCRs from donors in an Asian-associated ancestry cluster reportedly carried fewer N-insertions than the cohort mean. In all likelihood, a cluster of highly shared sequence variants was a sequencing artifact.

On this clone itself: The antigen remains undetermined.

The CDR3 spans 13 residues. The V gene end was trimmed by 3 bases and the J gene end by 4 bases; junction bases not matched to a gene: 5. Germline V CDR1 and CDR2: SQVTM, ANQGSEA. Both 60 Vbeta primers and 13 Jbeta primers went into the PCR. Sequencing used immunoSEQ multiplex PCR; TCRdb keeps in-frame clones, though not all of them. The table lists about 190,000 clones, nearly 80% of them singletons. The specimen sequenced was PBMCs. The V and J genes are TRBV29-1 and TRBJ2-7; 8 bases agree with TRBD1. This receptor was taken from a young woman in good health and CMV-seropositive. CDR3 amino acids: CSVDGQGGYEQYF. CDR3 nucleotides: TGCAGCGTTGACGGACAGGGCGGGTACGAGCAGTACTTC.